The subject of this entry is one T cell receptor beta chain. Its antigen remains unidentified. At one of its ends the junction is not consistent with the germline gene, which may arise from a read error. Per germline, CDR1 SQVTM and CDR2 ANQGSEA. The CDR3 contains 14 residues. RNA was extracted from bulk tissue without any cell sorting. Distant lung tissue was collected more than 3 cm away from the tumor edge. Donors were chemotherapy-naive, newly diagnosed lung cancer surgical patients in China, August–late 2014. The library came from three nested PCR rounds adapted from ARM-PCR protocols. MiXCR, applied by TCRdb to the multiplex PCR reads, yields one record per CDR3 protein. Of approximately 47,000 distinct CDR3 sequences listed, around 67% are singletons. This entry belongs to a study of tumor and adjacent non-tumor tissue in lung cancer. Study-level information: The patients, around 11 men and five or six women, were roughly 30 to 76 with stage I to III disease.

Study results and caveats: Significantly higher TCR diversity was found in tumor than normal lung. Top 100 clones took a larger repertoire share in normal lung.

Sequenced input: distant non-tumor lung tissue. This receptor was obtained from a woman in her seventies with non-small cell lung cancer. The chain employs TRBV29-1 and TRBJ2-7; TRBD2 agrees at 9 bases. The CDR3 region is CRVAAGGPIDELYF. In nucleotides, the CDR3 is TGCAGAGTTGCGGCGGGAGGGCCTATCGACGAGCTGTACTTC.